This TCR beta chain stems from a study of T cell clones after liver transplantation (dated by TCRdb to the late 2010s). Study-wide context: Samples were obtained from ITN030ST, a randomized trial in which withdrawal of immunosuppression was attempted within 2 years of liver transplantation. Of the eight recipients, a few were HCV-positive, while the remaining recipients had been transplanted for non-autoimmune, non-viral indications. Subjects received no induction therapy and standard immunosuppression until randomization at 12-24 months post-transplant. Third party-reactive TCRbeta sequences from pre-transplant MLRs were also identified as an antigen-independent comparator for donor-reactive sequences. To count as tolerant, a recipient had to stay completely off immunosuppression for at least one year without liver enzymes climbing beyond twice the upper limit of normal. A cohort of 8 liver transplant recipients was studied, of whom 3 were classified as tolerant and 5 as non-tolerant. Blood samples were taken pre-transplant, pre-randomization before withdrawal, and post-randomization after full withdrawal or failed withdrawal. Donor-reactive T cell clones were identified by TCRbeta sequencing after a pre-transplant mixed lymphocyte reaction and then tracked in post-transplant blood. Overall study results and their limits: Because allograft tissue specimens were not available, migration of donor-reactive T cells into the graft, rather than deletion, may have occurred. Donor-reactive sequences decreased more than third party-reactive sequences, which suggests partial antigen-specific deletion that was not related to withdrawal success. Because of small, heterogeneous patient numbers and non-standardized post-transplant time points, the conclusions were only preliminary. In most of the 8 subjects, circulating donor-reactive CD4 TCRbeta sequences decreased significantly after transplant, regardless of tolerance or HCV status. Once repertoire turnover was taken into account, donor-reactive detection showed a significant reduction for CD4 in 7 of 8 subjects and for CD8 in 8 of 8. In two subjects, low numbers of available donor cells limited the measurable donor-reactive repertoire.

High-throughput TCRbeta CDR3 sequencing of frozen genomic DNA was performed by immunoSEQ, including PCR amplification, mapping, bias correction and internal controls. Turning to the authors' computational methods: Productive rearrangements were retained, and unique TCRbeta sequences were defined by the CDR3 nucleotide sequence together with the V and J gene. For classification of a sequence as donor-reactive, at least 5-fold expansion in CFSE-low cells relative to unstimulated pre-transplant cells and a frequency of at least 0.01% were required. To ensure at least 90% detection power, minimum frequency thresholds were set for each subject based on that subject's lowest-template unstimulated sample. Jensen-Shannon divergence between the top 1000 TCRbeta sequences post-transplant and pre-transplant was used to measure repertoire turnover. Changes in detection of donor-reactive sequences were tested with two-sided Fisher's exact tests. TCRdb's version of the immuneACCESS table is confined to in-frame rearrangements and falls short of the full clone set. An unresolved V gene accounts for under half of the shortfall where checked; the remainder is of unknown origin. The V and J calls and the clone size are those of that table, but D and trimming were determined from the DNA. The sample table holds about 50,000 clones, of which approximately 71% were seen once. The ten most abundant clones make up less than 10% of the sample.

Thawed unstimulated PBMCs were stained for CD3, CD4 and CD8 and FACS-sorted into CD3+CD4+ and CD3+CD8+ populations. Randomization to immunosuppression withdrawal applied to every one of the 8 studied subjects. The Qiagen DNeasy Blood and Tissue Kit was used for genomic DNA isolation. Per the germline V gene, SGHAT is the CDR1 and FQNNGV is the CDR2. The CDR3 holds 14 amino acids from the cysteine to the phenylalanine. Solely the CDR3 DNA is kept, with 42 bases framed from the first base. V is pared back by 4 bases and J by 1 base, with 10 bases lying between the germline termini. A note on this clone: The target of this receptor is not known. Base qualities are not recorded, but no much larger clone differs from it by a single base.

This sequence originates from a human patient who received a liver transplant. In patients who had a transplant, some T cells may come from the graft donor. Sequenced material: CD4+ T cells from blood, taken 54 months after liver transplant. This sequence uses TRBV11-2 and TRBJ1-1; TRBD1 is possibly the D segment (6 matching bases). The CDR3 sequence is CASSWGHQNTEAFF. The sequenced DNA: TGTGCCAGCAGCTGGGGACACCAGAACACTGAAGCTTTCTTT. Supplemented by the reference TRBV11-2 and TRBJ1-1 proteins around the CDR3, the complete variable domain is EAGVAQSPRYKIIEKRQSVAFWCNPISGHATLYWYQQILGQGPKLLIQFQNNGVVDDSQLPKDRFSAERLKGVDSTLKIQPAKLEDSAVYLCASSWGHQNTEAFFGQGTRLTVV.